The TCR beta chain under discussion was sequenced for a study of graft-versus-host responses after intestinal transplantation. Study context: Transplant types were multivisceral, liver-intestinal, or isolated intestinal. General observations from the study: Detection of GvH clones occurred in recipient marrow, and some had their first appearance in ileum or blood. Early HvG declines after transplant were associated with peak circulating GvH clone levels.

The data were produced by immunoSEQ multiplex PCR, yet TCRdb's version contains in-frame clones alone and is incomplete. The sample shows fewer than 70,000 clones, roughly 92% of them seen only once. Remarks on this clone: The antigen remains unidentified.

Germline V gene lookup returns CDR1 LGHNT and CDR2 FRNRAP. The CDR3 loop spans 20 amino acids. V shed 0 bases and J 4 bases; nucleotides not matched to a gene: 17. The chain employs TRBV12-5 and TRBJ2-1; 8 bases align to TRBD1. The specimen was bone marrow, collected 700 to 850 days after intestinal transplantation. The TCR originated in a human patient who received an intestinal transplant, so some T cells may come from the graft donor. This chain's CDR3 is CASGLVGGRMDRAYYNEQFF. DNA for the CDR3: TGTGCTAGTGGTTTGGTAGGAGGTCGGATGGACAGGGCCTATTACAATGAGCAGTTCTTC.